The sequence of this T cell receptor beta chain was determined in a study of T cells after posttransplantation cyclophosphamide. The assay was immunoSEQ multiplex PCR, and TCRdb's table has in-frame clones only and misses some. The table has roughly 4,700 clones, about 79% seen once. Busulfan-fludarabine conditioning, marrow transplant, and cyclophosphamide on days +3 and +4 were administered. With 4 bases clipped from V and 5 bases from J, the junction kept 6 bases outside the gene matches. This CDR3 spans 15 amino acids. The germline V gene has CDR1 LNHNV and CDR2 YYDKDF (reference sequence). For this clone: Its antigen is not known.

Broader study findings: After PTCy, TRB diversity resembled that of CNI/methotrexate controls. Later post-transplant blood repertoires were often dominated by donor CD8+ memory clones. Blood and skin or GI T cell repertoires showed limited TRB overlap.

The source is a male patient aged 35-55 years who received an allogeneic stem cell transplant from a related donor, was CMV-positive, and had acute and chronic GVHD. These T cells may partly come from the graft donor. The gene calls are TRBV15 and TRBJ2-7; 12 nucleotides line up with TRBD2. The sequencing here drew on PBMCs, taken after allogeneic stem cell transplant with posttransplant cyclophosphamide. The DNA for the CDR3 is TGTGCCACCAGCACCGGACTAGCGGGAAATCACGAGCAGTACTTC. Protein sequence: CATSTGLAGNHEQYF.